This TCR beta chain was captured in a study of cytomegalovirus exposure and HLA in healthy donors. Study context: The 110 or so validation repertoires used a platform that matched the one used for the roughly 700 first-cohort repertoires, as a later analysis reported. The study, taken as a whole, reports: Overall, about 160 TCR beta chains were annotated as cytomegalovirus-associated. In vitro experiments confirmed that three CMV-associated chains were specific for CMV antigens.

These donors were members of the approximately 120-subject validation cohort, a group separate from the approximately 670-subject first cohort. Only in-frame clones appear in the TCRdb table, and some are missing; sequencing was by immunoSEQ multiplex PCR. The table has about 180,000 clones, roughly 85% seen once; the top ten hold roughly 15%. Of note for this clone: The antigen remains unidentified.

J lost 3 bases, V lost 4 bases, and 2 bases had no gene match. The germline CDR1 and CDR2 sequences are MRHNA and SNTAGT. The CDR3 is 13 residues long. J is TRBJ2-7 and V is TRBV6-4; TRBD1 matches at 8 bases. Sequencing was performed on PBMCs. This sequence was found in a man aged 18 to 35 in good health and CMV-seropositive. The chain's CDR3 is CASSVDRGYEQYF. The CDR3 DNA is TGTGCCAGCAGTGTTGACAGGGGCTACGAGCAGTACTTC.